This TCR beta chain was sequenced during a study of a mutant IDH1 vaccine in newly diagnosed glioma. A note on this clone: Its antigen is unknown.

Time point here: week 23, last vaccination. All doses held 300 ug of mutant IDH1 20-mer peptide, with topical imiquimod. Sequencing used immunoSEQ multiplex PCR; TCRdb keeps in-frame clones, though not all of them. The sample gives about 55,000 clones, approximately 80% of which show up once; 5% to 7.5% is in the top ten. This CDR3 region has 15 residues. V dropped 6 bases and J dropped 6; count of bases not matched to a gene: 8. Germline CDR1 is SNHLY and CDR2 is FYNNEI. The origin of this receptor is a man in his forties with glioma. This specimen consisted of PBMCs, obtained from a glioma patient whose treatment included an IDH1 peptide vaccine. This chain uses TRBV2 with TRBJ1-6, with TRBD1 matching over 7 bases. CDR3 in amino acids: CASREETGTNSPLHF. The CDR3 bases are TGTGCCAGCAGGGAGGAGACAGGGACTAATTCACCCCTCCACTTT.